This T cell receptor beta chain originates from a study of shared clonotypes between healthy human individuals. Whole-study context: Per donor, CD8 memory used one plate, CD8 naive used two, CD4 memory used three and CD4 naive used three. Overall study findings and caveats: Clonotypes shared by all four sorted-subset donors had higher generation probabilities than non-shared clonotypes. The authors sampled blood alone, and tissue repertoires likely differ.

CDR3 size: 13 residues. V gave up 4 bases and J gave up 10 bases, with 11 bases separating them. The germline gives CDR1 SNHLY, CDR2 FYNNEI. There are a few counts of this clone. Its antigen is as yet unknown. Each donor was a Caucasian adult residing in Nashville, Tennessee. Data came from immunoSEQ multiplex PCR; TCRdb stores just in-frame clones and leaves some out. The sample lists around 980,000 clones; approximately 80% were seen once. The V gene is TRBV2, the J gene TRBJ1-6; tentatively, D is TRBD1 (6 bases). The sample was memory CD4+ T cells from PBMCs. As for subset: CD45RA-negative fraction. The receptor was isolated from a man aged 18 to 30 in good health. Some clones in this sample may be carry-over from other donors' samples. CDR3 nucleotides: TGTGCCAGCAGTGTCTGGGGGCTGTCACCCCTCCACTTT. Translated, it gives CASSVWGLSPLHF.